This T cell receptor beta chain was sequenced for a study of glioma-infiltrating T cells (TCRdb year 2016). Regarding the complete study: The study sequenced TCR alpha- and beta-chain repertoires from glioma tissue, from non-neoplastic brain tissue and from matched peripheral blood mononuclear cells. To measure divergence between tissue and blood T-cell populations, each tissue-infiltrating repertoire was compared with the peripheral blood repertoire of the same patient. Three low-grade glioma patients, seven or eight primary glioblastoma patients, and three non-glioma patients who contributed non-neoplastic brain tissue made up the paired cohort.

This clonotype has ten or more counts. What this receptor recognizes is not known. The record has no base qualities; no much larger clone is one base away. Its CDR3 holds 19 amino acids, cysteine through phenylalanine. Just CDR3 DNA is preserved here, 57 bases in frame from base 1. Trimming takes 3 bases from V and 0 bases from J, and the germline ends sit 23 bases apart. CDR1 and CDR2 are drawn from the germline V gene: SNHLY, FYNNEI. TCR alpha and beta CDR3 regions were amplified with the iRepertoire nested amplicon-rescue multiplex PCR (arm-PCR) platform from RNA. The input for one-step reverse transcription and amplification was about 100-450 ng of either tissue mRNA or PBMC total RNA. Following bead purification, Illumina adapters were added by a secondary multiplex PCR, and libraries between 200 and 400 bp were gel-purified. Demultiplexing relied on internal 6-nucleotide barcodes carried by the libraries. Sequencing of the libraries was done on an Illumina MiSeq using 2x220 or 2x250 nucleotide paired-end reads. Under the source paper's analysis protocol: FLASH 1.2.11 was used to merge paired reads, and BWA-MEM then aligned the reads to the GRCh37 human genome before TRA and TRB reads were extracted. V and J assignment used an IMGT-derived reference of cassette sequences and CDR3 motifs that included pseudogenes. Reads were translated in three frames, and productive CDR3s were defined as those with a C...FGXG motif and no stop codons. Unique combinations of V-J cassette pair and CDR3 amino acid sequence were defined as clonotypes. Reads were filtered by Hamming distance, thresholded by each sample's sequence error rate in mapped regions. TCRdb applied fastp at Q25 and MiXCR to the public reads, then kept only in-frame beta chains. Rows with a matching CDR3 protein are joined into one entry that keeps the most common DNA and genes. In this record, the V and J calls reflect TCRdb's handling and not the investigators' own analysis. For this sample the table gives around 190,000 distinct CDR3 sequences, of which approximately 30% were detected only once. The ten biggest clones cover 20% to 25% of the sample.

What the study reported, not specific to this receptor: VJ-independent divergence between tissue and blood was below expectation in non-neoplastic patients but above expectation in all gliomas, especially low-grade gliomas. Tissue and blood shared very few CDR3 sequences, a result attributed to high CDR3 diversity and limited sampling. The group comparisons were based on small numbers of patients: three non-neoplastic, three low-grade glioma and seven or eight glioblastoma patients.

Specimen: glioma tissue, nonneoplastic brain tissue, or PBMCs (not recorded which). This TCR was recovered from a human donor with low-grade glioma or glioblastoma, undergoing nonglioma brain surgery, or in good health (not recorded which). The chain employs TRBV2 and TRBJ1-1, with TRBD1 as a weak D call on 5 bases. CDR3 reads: CASSDNLGRAGIMNTEAFF. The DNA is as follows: TGTGCCAGCAGTGATAATTTAGGCAGGGCGGGAATCATGAACACTGAAGCTTTCTTT.